The 16 T cell receptor beta chains listed next were all sequenced from one sample in a study of cytomegalovirus exposure and HLA in healthy donors. TCRdb keeps only in-frame clones here, not all; method: immunoSEQ multiplex PCR. The sample holds about 220,000 clones, about 83% seen once. Sequences were obtained from PBMCs. The receptors derive from a man aged 18 to 29 in good health and CMV-seronegative.

This rearrangement joins TRBV6-1 to TRBJ2-3; TRBD2 matches 8 bases. The CDR3 runs 14 residues. Germline V gene sequence: CDR1 MNHNS, CDR2 SASEGT. V lost 5 bases, J lost 2 bases, and 3 bases stayed unmatched. CDR3 loop: CASSIAGITDTQYF. The DNA for the CDR3 is TGTGCCAGCAGTATAGCGGGGATCACAGATACGCAGTATTTT.

This clone was counted only a few times. V usage is TRBV6-4 and J usage is TRBJ2-6; D is uncertain. V lost 0 bases and J lost 0, with 12 bases in between. This CDR3 has 18 amino acids. From germline, CDR1 is MRHNA and CDR2 SNTAGT. The CDR3 nucleotides read TGTGCCAGCAGTGACTCGTATCAGTCTTCCTCTGGGGCCAACGTCCTGACTTTC. Amino acid sequence: CASSDSYQSSSGANVLTF.

The rearrangement links TRBV29-1 to TRBJ2-3; D gene ambiguous. V gave up 7 bases and J gave up 4 bases, with 6 bases separating them. This CDR3 has 10 amino acids. Germline assignment: CDR1 SQVTM and CDR2 ANQGSEA. CDR3 protein: CSAGPDTQYF. In DNA form, the CDR3 reads TGCAGCGCAGGCCCAGATACGCAGTATTTT.

This clone has only one observation. The V gene is TRBV29-1, the J gene TRBJ2-1, with D possibly matching TRBD2 (6 bases). The CDR3 sequence is 14 residues long. Germline values: CDR1 SQVTM, CDR2 ANQGSEA. Trimming pared 0 bases from V and 6 bases from J, leaving 12 bases between. The CDR3 DNA follows: TGCAGCGTTGAAGACCCGAGGGGACTCAATGAGCAGTTCTTC. It encodes CSVEDPRGLNEQFF.

CDR3 region: CASSKGGNEQFF. The DNA for the CDR3 is TGTGCCAGCAGCAAGGGAGGTAATGAGCAGTTCTTC. The chain has TRBV7-6 and TRBJ2-1; tentatively, D is TRBD2 (6 bases). Germline V lookup: CDR1 SGHVS, CDR2 FNYEAQ. The germline V and J ends were trimmed by 5 bases and 7 bases, with 9 bases remaining between them. The CDR3 loop spans 12 amino acids.

The genes are TRBV12-5 and TRBJ2-5, with 11 bases that match TRBD1. There are 15 residues in the CDR3. Trimming removed 4 bases from V and 4 bases from J; junction bases left unmatched: 5. The germline CDR1 and CDR2 sequences are LGHNT and FRNRAP. CDR3 sequence: CASGSLGTGGETQYF. The CDR3 nucleotides read TGTGCTAGTGGTTCCCTCGGGACAGGGGGAGAGACCCAGTACTTC.

The chain uses TRBV6-6 and TRBJ1-1, with 7 bases identical to TRBD1. The CDR3 has 15 amino acids. V dropped 2 bases and J dropped 1; count of bases not matched to a gene: 4. CDR1 is MNHNY and CDR2 is SVGAGI in the germline V gene (reference sequence). The chain's CDR3 is CASSYPGGGNTEAFF. In DNA, the CDR3 is TGTGCCAGCAGTTACCCAGGGGGAGGGAACACTGAAGCTTTCTTT.

The chain carries TRBV7-6 and TRBJ2-3, with a tentative D call TRBD1 (5 bases). The CDR3 sequence is 16 residues long. V was pared by 4 bases and J by 3 bases, with 17 bases between. CDR1 and CDR2 (germline): SGHVS, FNYEAQ. DNA of the CDR3: TGTGCCAGCAGCTCTAGAGGCGGACACGAGACAGATACGCAGTATTTT. It is translated as CASSSRGGHETDTQYF.

The CDR3: CASSEYGQAKQYF. The CDR3, as DNA: TGCGCCAGCAGTGAGTACGGACAGGCCAAGCAGTACTTC. The V and J genes are TRBV10-1 and TRBJ2-7; the match to TRBD1 covers 7 bases. Germline-derived CDR1 and CDR2 are WNHNN and SYGVQD (reference sequence). Trimming cost V 1 base and J 8 bases; bases outside gene matches: 5. The CDR3 totals 13 residues.

The chain employs TRBV30 and TRBJ1-1; 9 positions match TRBD1. Germline V lookup: CDR1 GTSNPN, CDR2 SVGIG (reference sequence). V lost 3 bases and J lost 2; bases outside the gene matches: 10. CDR3 length: 16 amino acids. CDR3 nucleotide sequence: TGTGCCTGGAGCCCCGGGACAGGGATGTTCAACACTGAAGCTTTCTTT. It codes for CAWSPGTGMFNTEAFF. Combining the CDR3 with reference TRBV30 and TRBJ1-1 gives the whole variable domain SQTIHQWPATLVQPVGSPLSLECTVEGTSNPNLYWYRQAAGRGLQLLFYSVGIGQISSEVPQNLSASRPQDRQFILSSKKLLLSDSGFYLCAWSPGTGMFNTEAFFGQGTRLTVV.

The sample holds one count of this clone. The rearrangement uses TRBV6-5 and TRBJ1-1; D is possibly TRBD1 (5 bases). V gave up 2 bases and J gave up 0 bases, with 13 bases separating them. CDR1 is MNHEY and CDR2 is SVGAGI in the germline V gene. This CDR3 region has 16 residues. The CDR3 reads CASSYGRGYMNTEAFF. Here the CDR3 DNA reads TGTGCCAGCAGTTACGGTAGGGGATACATGAACACTGAAGCTTTCTTT.

CDR3 in amino acids: CASSPGQADYEQYF. The CDR3 nucleotides are TGTGCCAGCAGCCCGGGACAGGCCGACTACGAGCAGTACTTC. V is TRBV9 and J is TRBJ2-7; 8 bases align to TRBD1. Looked up from germline, CDR1 is SGDLS and CDR2 is YYNGEE. CDR3 length: 14 amino acids. The trim removed 4 bases at V and 3 bases at J, leaving 6 bases unmatched.

V usage is TRBV28 and J usage is TRBJ2-3, with 9 bases aligning to TRBD1. The V gene end was trimmed by 2 bases and the J gene end by 0 bases; junction bases not matched to a gene: 0. The CDR3 sequence is 15 residues long. Germline loops: CDR1 MDHEN, CDR2 SYDVKM. The CDR3 sequence: CASSLGTGSTDTQYF. In DNA, the CDR3 is TGTGCCAGCAGTTTAGGGACAGGGAGCACAGATACGCAGTATTTT.

This clone was observed a few times. This chain connects TRBV19 to TRBJ1-1, with D uncertain. Germline CDR1 reads LNHDA; CDR2 reads SQIVND (reference sequence). V was cut by 7 bases and J by 4 bases, with 13 bases left in between. The CDR3 runs 13 residues. The CDR3 region is CASNPGGFTEAFF. The DNA of the CDR3 is TGTGCCAGTAATCCAGGAGGGTTCACTGAAGCTTTCTTT.

This chain uses TRBV4-2 with TRBJ2-7, with TRBD2 matching over 12 bases. CDR3 length equals 16 residues. Germline CDR1 is LGHNA and CDR2 is YNFKEQ. The V and J ends lost 0 bases and 8 bases, in that order; junction bases with no gene match: 8. The CDR3 region is CASSQEWTGLAGQQYF. The DNA for the CDR3 is TGTGCCAGCAGCCAAGAATGGACAGGACTAGCGGGACAGCAGTACTTC.

V and J are TRBV7-2 and TRBJ2-7; 11 nucleotides agree with TRBD2. This CDR3 spans 15 amino acids. Germline CDR1 SGHTA, CDR2 FQGNSA. V shed 3 bases and J 3 bases; nucleotides not matched to a gene: 4. DNA of the CDR3: TGTGCCAGCAGCTTCCGACTAGCGGGGAACTACGAGCAGTACTTC. Its protein product is CASSFRLAGNYEQYF.